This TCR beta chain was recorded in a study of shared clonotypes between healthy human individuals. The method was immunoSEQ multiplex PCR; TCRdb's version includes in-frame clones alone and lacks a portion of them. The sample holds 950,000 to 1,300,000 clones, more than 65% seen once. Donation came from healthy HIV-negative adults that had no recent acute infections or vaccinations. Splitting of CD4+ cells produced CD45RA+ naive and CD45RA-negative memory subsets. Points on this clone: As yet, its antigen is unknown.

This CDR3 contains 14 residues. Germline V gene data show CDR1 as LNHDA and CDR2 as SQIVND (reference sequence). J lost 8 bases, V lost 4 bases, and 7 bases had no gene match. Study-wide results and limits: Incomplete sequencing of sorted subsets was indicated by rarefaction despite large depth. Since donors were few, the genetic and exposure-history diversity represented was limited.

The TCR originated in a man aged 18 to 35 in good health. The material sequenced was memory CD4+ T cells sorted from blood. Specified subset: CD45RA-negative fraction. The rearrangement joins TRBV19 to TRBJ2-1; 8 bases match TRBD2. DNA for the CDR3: TGTGCCAGTAGTAGTGGCGGGGGGCTTGATGAGCAGTTCTTC. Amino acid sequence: CASSSGGGLDEQFF.